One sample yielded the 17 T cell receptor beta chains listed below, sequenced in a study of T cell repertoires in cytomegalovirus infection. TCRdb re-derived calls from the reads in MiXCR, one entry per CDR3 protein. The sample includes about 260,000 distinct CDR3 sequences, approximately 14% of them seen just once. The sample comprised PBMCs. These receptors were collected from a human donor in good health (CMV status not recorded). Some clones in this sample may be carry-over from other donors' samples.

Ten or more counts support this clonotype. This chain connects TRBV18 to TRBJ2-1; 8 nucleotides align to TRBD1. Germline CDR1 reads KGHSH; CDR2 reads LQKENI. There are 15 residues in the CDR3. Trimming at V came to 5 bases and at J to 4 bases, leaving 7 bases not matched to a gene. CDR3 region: CASSADRESYNEQFF. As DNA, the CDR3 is TGTGCCAGCTCAGCGGACAGGGAATCATACAATGAGCAGTTCTTC.

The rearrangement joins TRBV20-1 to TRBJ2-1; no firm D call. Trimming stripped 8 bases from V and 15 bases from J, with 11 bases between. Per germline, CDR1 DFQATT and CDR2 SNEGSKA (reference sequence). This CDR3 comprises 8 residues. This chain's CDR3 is CSSRQTFF. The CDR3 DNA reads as TGCAGTTCTCGGCAGACGTTCTTC.

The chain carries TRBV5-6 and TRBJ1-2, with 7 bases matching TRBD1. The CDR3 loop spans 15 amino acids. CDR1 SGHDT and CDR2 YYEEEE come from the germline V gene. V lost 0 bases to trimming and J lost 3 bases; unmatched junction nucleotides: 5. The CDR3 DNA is TGTGCCAGCAGCTTGGCCGGGACAGATGACTATGGCTACACCTTC. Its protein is CASSLAGTDDYGYTF.

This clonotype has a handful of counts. The DNA for the CDR3 is TGTGCCAGCAGTAATAACAGGGGAACTGAAGCTTTCTTT. The encoded protein is CASSNNRGTEAFF. V is TRBV28 and J is TRBJ1-1; 7 bases are shared with TRBD1. The V gene end was trimmed by 5 bases and the J gene end by 5 bases; junction bases not matched to a gene: 5. The germline V gene has CDR1 MDHEN and CDR2 SYDVKM. The CDR3 runs 13 residues.

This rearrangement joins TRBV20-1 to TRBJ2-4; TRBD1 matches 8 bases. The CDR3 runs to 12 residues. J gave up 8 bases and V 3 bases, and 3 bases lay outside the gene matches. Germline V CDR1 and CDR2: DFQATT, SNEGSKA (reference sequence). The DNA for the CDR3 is TGCAGTGCTAGGGCACAGGGGGACATTCAGTACTTC. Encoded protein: CSARAQGDIQYF.

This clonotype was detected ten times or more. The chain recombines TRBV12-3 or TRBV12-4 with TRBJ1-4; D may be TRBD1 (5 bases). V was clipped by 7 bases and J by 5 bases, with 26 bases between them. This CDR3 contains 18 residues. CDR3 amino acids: CASTNLPGIDPMNEKLFF. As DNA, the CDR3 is TGTGCCAGCACCAACCTCCCAGGGATCGATCCCATGAATGAAAAACTGTTTTTT.

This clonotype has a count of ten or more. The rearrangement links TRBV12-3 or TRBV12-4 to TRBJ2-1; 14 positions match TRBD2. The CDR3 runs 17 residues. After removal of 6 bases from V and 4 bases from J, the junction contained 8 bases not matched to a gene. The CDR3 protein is CASRRTTSGRAYNEQFF. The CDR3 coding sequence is TGTGCCAGCAGGAGAACGACTAGCGGGAGGGCTTACAATGAGCAGTTCTTC.

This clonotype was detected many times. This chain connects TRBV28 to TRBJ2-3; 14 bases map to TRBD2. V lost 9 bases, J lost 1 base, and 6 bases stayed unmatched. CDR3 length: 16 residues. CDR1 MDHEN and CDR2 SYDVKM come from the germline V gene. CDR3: CASGTSGGRGTDTQYF. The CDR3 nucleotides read TGTGCCAGTGGGACTAGCGGGGGACGAGGCACAGATACGCAGTATTTT.

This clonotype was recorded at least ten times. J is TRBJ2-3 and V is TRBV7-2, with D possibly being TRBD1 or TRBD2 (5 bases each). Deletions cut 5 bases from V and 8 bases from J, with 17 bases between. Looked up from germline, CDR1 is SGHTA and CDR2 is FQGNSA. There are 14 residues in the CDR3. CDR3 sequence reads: CASSLRDPRRTQYF. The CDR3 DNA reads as TGTGCCAGCAGCCTCCGGGACCCTCGACGTACGCAGTATTTT.

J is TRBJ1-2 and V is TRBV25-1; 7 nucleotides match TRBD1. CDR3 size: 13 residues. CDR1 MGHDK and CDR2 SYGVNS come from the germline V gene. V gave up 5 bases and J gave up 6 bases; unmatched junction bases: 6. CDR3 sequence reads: CASSSDRVNGYTF. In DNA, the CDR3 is TGTGCCAGCAGTTCAGACAGGGTAAATGGCTACACCTTC.

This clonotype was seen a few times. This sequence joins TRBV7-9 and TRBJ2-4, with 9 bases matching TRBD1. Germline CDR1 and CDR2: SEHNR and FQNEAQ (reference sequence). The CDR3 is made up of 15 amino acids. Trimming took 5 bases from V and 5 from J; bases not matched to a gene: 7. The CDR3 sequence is CASSADRTGENIQYF. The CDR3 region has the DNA TGTGCCAGCAGCGCCGACCGGACAGGGGAAAACATTCAGTACTTC.

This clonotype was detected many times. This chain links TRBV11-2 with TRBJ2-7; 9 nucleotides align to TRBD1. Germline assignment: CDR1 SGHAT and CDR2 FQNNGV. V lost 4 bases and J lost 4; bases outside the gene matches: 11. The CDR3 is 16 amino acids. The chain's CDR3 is CASSSSPGQGGYEQYF. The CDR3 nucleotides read TGTGCCAGCAGCTCCTCTCCGGGACAGGGAGGATACGAGCAGTACTTC.

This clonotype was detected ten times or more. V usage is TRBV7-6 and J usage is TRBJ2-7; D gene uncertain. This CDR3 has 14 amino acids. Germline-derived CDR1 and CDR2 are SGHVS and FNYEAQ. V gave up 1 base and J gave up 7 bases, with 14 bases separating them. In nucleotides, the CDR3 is TGTGCCAGCAGCTTAGAGGAGATCTCTGGTGAGCAGTACTTC. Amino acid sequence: CASSLEEISGEQYF.

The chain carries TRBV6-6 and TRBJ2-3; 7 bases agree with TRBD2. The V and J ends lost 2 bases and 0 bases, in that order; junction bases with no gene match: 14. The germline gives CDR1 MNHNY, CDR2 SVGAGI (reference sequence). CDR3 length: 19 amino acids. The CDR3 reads CASSYISRPAAGSTDTQYF. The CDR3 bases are TGTGCCAGCAGTTACATTTCGAGGCCAGCAGCGGGAAGCACAGATACGCAGTATTTT.

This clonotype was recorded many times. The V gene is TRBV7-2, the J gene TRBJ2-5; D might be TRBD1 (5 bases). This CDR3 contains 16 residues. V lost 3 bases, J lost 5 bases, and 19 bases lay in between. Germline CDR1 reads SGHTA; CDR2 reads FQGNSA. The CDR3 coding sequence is TGTGCCAGCAGCTTTAAGTTGGGGCAGGGTGGGGAGACCCAGTACTTC. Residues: CASSFKLGQGGETQYF.

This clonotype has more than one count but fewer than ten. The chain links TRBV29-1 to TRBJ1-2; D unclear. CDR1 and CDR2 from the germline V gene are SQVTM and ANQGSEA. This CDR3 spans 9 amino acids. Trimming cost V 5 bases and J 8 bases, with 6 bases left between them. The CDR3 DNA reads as TGCAGCGTTACAGAGGGCTACACCTTC. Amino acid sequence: CSVTEGYTF. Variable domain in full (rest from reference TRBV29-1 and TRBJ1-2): SAVISQKPSRDICQRGTSLTIQCQVDSQVTMMFWYRQQPGQSLTLIATANQGSEATYESGFVIDKFPISRPNLTFSTLTVSNMSPEDSSIYLCSVTEGYTFGSGTRLTVV.

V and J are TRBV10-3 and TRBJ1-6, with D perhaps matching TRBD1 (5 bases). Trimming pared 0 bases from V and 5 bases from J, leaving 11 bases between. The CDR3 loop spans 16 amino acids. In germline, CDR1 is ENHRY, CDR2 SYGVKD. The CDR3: CAISESPGRNNSPLHF. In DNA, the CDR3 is TGTGCCATCAGTGAGTCTCCAGGGAGAAATAATTCACCCCTCCACTTT.